These 13 T cell receptor beta chains were all obtained from the same sample, sequenced in a study of identical twins. Each CDR3 protein gets one entry after TCRdb re-called the 5' RACE reads with MiXCR. The table shows some 240,000 distinct CDR3 sequences, with roughly 10% occurring only once. Material: memory T cells sorted from blood. The receptors originated from a man in his forties or fifties in good health.

This clonotype was seen repeatedly, ten times or more. The chain has TRBV6-2 or TRBV6-3 and TRBJ2-7; D uncertain. Trimming took off 4 bases at V and 1 base at J, with 11 bases between the two ends. The length of the CDR3 is 14 residues. CDR1 is MNHEY and CDR2 is SVGEGT in the germline V gene. The CDR3 spells CASSSPLQSYEQYF. In DNA form, the CDR3 reads TGTGCCAGCAGTTCCCCCTTACAATCCTACGAGCAGTACTTC.

The chain links TRBV5-4 to TRBJ2-1; TRBD2 matches at 13 bases. The CDR3 covers 15 residues. Trimming at V came to 5 bases and at J to 7 bases, leaving 6 bases not matched to a gene. Looked up from germline, CDR1 is SGHNT and CDR2 is YYREEE (reference sequence). Here the CDR3 DNA reads TGTGCCAGCAGTAACGGACTAGCGGGGGTAAATGAGCAGTTCTTC. Translation: CASSNGLAGVNEQFF. The variable domain in full, completed from reference TRBV5-4 and TRBJ2-1, reads ETGVTQSPTHLIKTRGQQVTLRCSSQSGHNTVSWYQQALGQGPQFIFQYYREEENGRGNFPPRFSGLQFPNYSSELNVNALELDDSALYLCASSNGLAGVNEQFFGPGTRLTVL.

This clonotype has at least ten counts. The chain joins TRBV7-9 to TRBJ1-3; 8 bases agree with TRBD1. Germline CDR1 reads SEHNR; CDR2 reads FQNEAQ (reference sequence). V lost 2 bases and J lost 8; bases outside the gene matches: 8. This CDR3 contains 15 residues. CDR3 in amino acids: CASSLISGGADTIYF. CDR3 nucleotides: TGTGCCAGCAGCTTAATTTCAGGGGGCGCGGACACCATATATTTT. Full variable domain (outside the CDR3, taken from reference TRBV7-9 and TRBJ1-3): DTGVSQNPRHKITKRGQNVTFRCDPISEHNRLYWYRQTLGQGPEFLTYFQNEAQLEKSRLLSDRFSAERPKGSFSTLEIQRTEQGDSAMYLCASSLISGGADTIYFGEGSWLTVV.

The table lists this clonotype with a few counts. This chain links TRBV7-8 with TRBJ2-7; 10 bases fit TRBD1. V lost 7 bases to trimming and J lost 4 bases; unmatched junction nucleotides: 7. Germline values: CDR1 SGHVS, CDR2 FQNEAQ. This CDR3 contains 14 residues. As DNA, the CDR3 is TGTGCCAGCACCACGGGACAGGGGAGGTACGAGCAGTACTTC. It yields the protein CASTTGQGRYEQYF.

This clonotype came up many times. CDR3 sequence: CASNRGTGNYGYTF. Here the CDR3 DNA reads TGTGCCAGCAACCGTGGGACAGGAAACTATGGCTACACCTTC. The chain combines TRBV6-1 with TRBJ1-2, with 8 bases fitting TRBD1. This CDR3 spans 14 amino acids. V dropped 7 bases and J dropped 2; count of bases not matched to a gene: 6. From germline, CDR1 is MNHNS and CDR2 SASEGT.

The V and J genes are TRBV28 and TRBJ1-2; D remains ambiguous. This CDR3 comprises 12 residues. The germline V gene encodes CDR1 MDHEN and CDR2 SYDVKM. Trimming removed 5 bases from V and 7 bases from J, with 11 bases in between. The chain's CDR3 is CASSPRGLGYTF. The CDR3 bases are TGTGCCAGCAGTCCCCGGGGTCTTGGCTACACCTTC.

This clonotype has a count of ten or more. J is TRBJ2-5 and V is TRBV6-1, with 9 bases matching TRBD1. Germline V gives CDR1 MNHNS, CDR2 SASEGT. The CDR3 length is 15 residues. Losses at the gene ends were 6 bases for V and 5 bases for J; bases not matched to a gene: 10. Here the CDR3 reads CASSQPGTGSETQYF. CDR3 coding DNA: TGTGCCAGCAGCCAACCCGGGACAGGGTCCGAGACCCAGTACTTC.

This clonotype has just a few counts. V usage is TRBV7-8 and J usage is TRBJ1-5; weak D call: TRBD1 (6 bases). Trimming pared 3 bases from V and 9 bases from J, leaving 12 bases between. This CDR3 has 13 residues. Germline V gene lookup returns CDR1 SGHVS and CDR2 FQNEAQ. The CDR3 reads CASSLETGSPQHF. DNA for the CDR3: TGTGCCAGCAGCTTGGAGACAGGCTCGCCCCAGCATTTT.

The sample holds a few counts of this clonotype. V usage is TRBV5-6 and J usage is TRBJ2-3; 8 positions match TRBD1. Germline CDR1 and CDR2: SGHDT and YYEEEE. There are 17 residues in the CDR3. The V gene end was trimmed by 1 base and the J gene end by 2 bases; junction bases not matched to a gene: 9. CDR3 region: CASSLKRAGGPTDTQYF. DNA for the CDR3: TGTGCCAGCAGCTTGAAAAGGGCAGGGGGCCCCACAGATACGCAGTATTTT.

For this clonotype: A much larger clone differs by one base, so this may be a read error. The chain recombines TRBV29-1 with TRBJ2-7; 7 bases map to TRBD1. The CDR3 totals 13 residues. Germline CDR1 is SQVTM and CDR2 is ANQGSEA. The CDR3 bases are TGCAGAGGGGCACAGGGGTTTGCCTACGAGCAGTACTTC. Amino acid sequence: CRGAQGFAYEQYF.

A few counts support this clonotype. The rearrangement joins TRBV28 to TRBJ2-1, with D uncertain. The germline gives CDR1 MDHEN, CDR2 SYDVKM. Trimming removed 3 bases at V and 9 bases at J, with 6 bases between. CDR3 length: 11 amino acids. In nucleotides, the CDR3 is TGTGCCAGCAGTTTTTTGGTTGAGCAGTTCTTC. Protein sequence: CASSFLVEQFF.

This clonotype has at least ten counts. The chain uses TRBV12-3 or TRBV12-4 and TRBJ1-5, with 9 bases identical to TRBD1. The CDR3 extends over 13 amino acids. Germline trimming cut 6 bases from V and 7 bases from J; bases unmatched to any gene: 4. CDR3 protein: CASSLTGGQPQHF. Written as DNA, the CDR3 is TGTGCCAGCAGCCTTACAGGGGGCCAGCCCCAGCATTTT.

This clonotype was recorded many times. DNA for the CDR3: TGTGCCAGCAGTGAAGGGCAGTTCCTTAGGATGACCTTC. Translating gives CASSEGQFLRMTF. V is TRBV25-1 and J is TRBJ1-2; no clear D. The CDR3 runs to 13 residues. The V gene's germline CDR1 is MGHDK and CDR2 SYGVNS. The germline V and J ends were trimmed by 2 bases and 14 bases, with 18 bases remaining between them.